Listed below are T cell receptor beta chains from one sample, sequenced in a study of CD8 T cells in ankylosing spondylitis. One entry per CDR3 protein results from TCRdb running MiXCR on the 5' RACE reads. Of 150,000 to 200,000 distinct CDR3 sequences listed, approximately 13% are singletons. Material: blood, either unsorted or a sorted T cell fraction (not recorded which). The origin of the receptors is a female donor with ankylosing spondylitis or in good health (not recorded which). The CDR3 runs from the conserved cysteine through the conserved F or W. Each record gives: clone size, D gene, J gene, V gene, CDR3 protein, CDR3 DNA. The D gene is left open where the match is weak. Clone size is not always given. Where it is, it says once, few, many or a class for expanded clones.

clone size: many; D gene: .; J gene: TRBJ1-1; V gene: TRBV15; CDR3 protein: CATSRDIGAGQRAEAFF; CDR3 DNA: TGTGCCACCAGCAGAGATATAGGGGCAGGGCAAAGGGCTGAAGCTTTCTTT
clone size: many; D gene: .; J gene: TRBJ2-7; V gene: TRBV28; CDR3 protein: CASSVIRGNEQYF; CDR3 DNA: TGTGCCAGCAGTGTTATCAGGGGTAACGAGCAGTACTTC
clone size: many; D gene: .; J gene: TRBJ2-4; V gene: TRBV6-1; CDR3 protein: CASSPIVKGAKNIQYF; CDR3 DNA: TGTGCCAGCAGTCCGATAGTGAAAGGAGCCAAAAACATTCAGTACTTC
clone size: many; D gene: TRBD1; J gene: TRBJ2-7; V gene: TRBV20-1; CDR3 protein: CSARSPGTGSGEQYF; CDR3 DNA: TGCAGTGCTAGATCCCCCGGGACAGGGAGTGGCGAGCAGTACTTC
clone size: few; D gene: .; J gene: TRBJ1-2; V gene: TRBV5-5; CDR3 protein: CASSLGDGYGYTF; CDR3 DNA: TGTGCCAGCAGCTTGGGGGATGGCTATGGCTACACCTTC
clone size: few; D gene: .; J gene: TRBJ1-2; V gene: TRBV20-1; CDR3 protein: CSATSRDGYTF; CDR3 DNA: TGCAGTGCTACAAGCAGGGATGGCTACACCTTC
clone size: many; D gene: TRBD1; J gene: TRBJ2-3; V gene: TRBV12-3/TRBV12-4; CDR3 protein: CASNYLTPGAGGADTQYF; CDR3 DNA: TGTGCCAGCAATTATCTAACTCCAGGGGCAGGGGGCGCAGATACGCAGTATTTT
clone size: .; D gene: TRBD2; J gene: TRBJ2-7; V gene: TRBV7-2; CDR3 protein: CASRTGLAGAYEQYF; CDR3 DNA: TGTGCCAGCAGGACGGGACTAGCGGGAGCGTACGAGCAGTACTTC
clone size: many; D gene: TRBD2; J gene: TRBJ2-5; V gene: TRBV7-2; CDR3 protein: CASSTLAGGYQETQYF; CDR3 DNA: TGTGCCAGCAGCACTCTAGCGGGGGGCTACCAAGAGACCCAGTACTTC
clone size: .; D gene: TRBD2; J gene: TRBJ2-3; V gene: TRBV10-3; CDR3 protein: CAISESPSGSADTQYF; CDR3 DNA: TGTGCCATCAGTGAGTCTCCTAGCGGGAGTGCAGATACGCAGTATTTT
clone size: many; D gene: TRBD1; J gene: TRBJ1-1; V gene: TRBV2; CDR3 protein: CASSATGVNTEAFF; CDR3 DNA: TGTGCCAGCAGCGCAACAGGGGTGAACACTGAAGCTTTCTTT
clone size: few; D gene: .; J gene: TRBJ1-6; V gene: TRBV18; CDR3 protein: CASSPDQGGSPLHF; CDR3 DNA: TGTGCCAGCTCACCAGACCAGGGTGGCTCACCCCTCCACTTT
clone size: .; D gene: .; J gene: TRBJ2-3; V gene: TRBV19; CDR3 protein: CASRSGVQPQYF; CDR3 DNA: TGTGCCAGTAGATCCGGGGTTCAGCCCCAGTATTTT
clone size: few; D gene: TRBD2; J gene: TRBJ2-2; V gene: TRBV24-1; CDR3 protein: CATSDSTSGRPNTGELFF; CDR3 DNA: TGTGCCACCAGTGATTCCACTAGCGGGAGGCCGAACACCGGGGAGCTGTTTTTT
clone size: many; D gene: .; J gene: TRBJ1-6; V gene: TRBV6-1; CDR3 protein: CASRGDTVGGPLHF; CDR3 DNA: TGTGCCAGCAGGGGAGATACTGTCGGGGGTCCCCTCCACTTT
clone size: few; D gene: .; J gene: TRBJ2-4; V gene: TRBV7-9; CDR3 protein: CASSLHGSENIQYF; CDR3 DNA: TGTGCCAGCAGCTTACACGGGAGCGAAAACATTCAGTACTTC
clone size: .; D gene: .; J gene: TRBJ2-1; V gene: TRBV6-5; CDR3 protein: CASSYYGAGLMNEQFF; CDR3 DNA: TGTGCCAGCAGTTACTATGGAGCGGGCCTTATGAATGAGCAGTTCTTC
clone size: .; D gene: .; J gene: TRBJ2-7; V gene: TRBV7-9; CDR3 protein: CASSLRDNGEQYF; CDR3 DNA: TGTGCCAGCAGCTTGCGGGATAACGGCGAGCAGTACTTC
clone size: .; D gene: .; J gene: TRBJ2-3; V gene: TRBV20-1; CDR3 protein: CSARASSADTQYF; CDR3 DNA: TGCAGTGCTAGAGCGTCTAGCGCAGATACGCAGTATTTT
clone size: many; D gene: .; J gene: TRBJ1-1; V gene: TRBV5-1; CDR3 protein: CASSGQLNTEAFF; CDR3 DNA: TGCGCCAGCAGTGGACAGTTGAACACTGAAGCTTTCTTT
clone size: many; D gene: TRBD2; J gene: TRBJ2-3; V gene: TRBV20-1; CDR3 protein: CSASLRLAGDSDTQYF; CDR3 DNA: TGCAGTGCTAGCCTTCGACTAGCGGGAGATTCAGATACGCAGTATTTT
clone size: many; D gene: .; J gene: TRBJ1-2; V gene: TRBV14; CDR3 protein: CASSQDAAGKGGYTF; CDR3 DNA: TGTGCCAGCAGCCAAGATGCGGCAGGCAAGGGTGGCTACACCTTC
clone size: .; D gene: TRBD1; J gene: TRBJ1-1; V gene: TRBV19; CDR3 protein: CASSRQGGSTEAFF; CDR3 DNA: TGTGCCAGTAGCCGACAGGGGGGCAGCACTGAAGCTTTCTTT
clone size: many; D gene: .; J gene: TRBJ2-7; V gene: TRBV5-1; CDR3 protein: CASSLVVGGPNYEQYF; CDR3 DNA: TGCGCCAGCAGCTTGGTTGTCGGGGGTCCAAACTACGAGCAGTACTTC
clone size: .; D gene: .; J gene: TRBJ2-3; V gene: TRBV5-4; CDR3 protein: CASSLSGSTQYF; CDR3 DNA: TGTGCCAGCAGCTTGTCGGGGAGCACGCAGTATTTT
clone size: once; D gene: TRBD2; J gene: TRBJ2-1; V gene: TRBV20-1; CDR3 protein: CSAPRLAGGHEQFF; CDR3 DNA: TGCAGTGCTCCCCGACTAGCGGGAGGGCATGAGCAGTTCTTC
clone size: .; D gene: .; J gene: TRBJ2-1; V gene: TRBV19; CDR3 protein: CASRGDGQFF; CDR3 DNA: TGTGCCAGCCGCGGGGATGGGCAGTTCTTC
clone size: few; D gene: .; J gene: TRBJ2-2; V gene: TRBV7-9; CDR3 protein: CASSLEGPTGELFF; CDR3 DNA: TGTGCCAGCAGCTTAGAAGGGCCCACCGGGGAGCTGTTTTTT
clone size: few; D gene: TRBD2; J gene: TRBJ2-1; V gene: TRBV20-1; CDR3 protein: CCATLAGGTTMEQFF; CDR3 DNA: TGCTGTGCTACACTAGCGGGAGGGACCACTATGGAGCAGTTCTTC
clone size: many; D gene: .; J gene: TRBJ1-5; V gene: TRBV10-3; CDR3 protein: CAISVRGGGNQPQHF; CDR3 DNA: TGTGCCATCAGTGTCCGGGGGGGGGGCAATCAGCCCCAGCATTTT
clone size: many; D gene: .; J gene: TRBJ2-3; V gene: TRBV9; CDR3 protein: CASSVDGDTDTQYF; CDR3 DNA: TGTGCCAGCAGCGTGGACGGAGACACAGATACGCAGTATTTT
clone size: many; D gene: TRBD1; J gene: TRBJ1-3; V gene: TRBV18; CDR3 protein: CASAFGQGGGNTIYF; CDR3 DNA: TGTGCCAGCGCCTTCGGACAGGGTGGTGGAAACACCATATATTTT
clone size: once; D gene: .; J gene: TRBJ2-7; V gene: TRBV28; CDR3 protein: CASSSLLYEQYF; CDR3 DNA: TGTGCCAGCAGTTCCCTCCTCTACGAGCAGTACTTC
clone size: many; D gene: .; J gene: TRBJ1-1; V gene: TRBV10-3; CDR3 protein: CAIRTANTEAFF; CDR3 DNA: TGTGCCATCCGGACAGCGAACACTGAAGCTTTCTTT
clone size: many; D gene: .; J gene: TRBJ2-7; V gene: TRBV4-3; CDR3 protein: CASSQGTGVDEQYF; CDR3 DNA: TGCGCCAGCAGCCAAGGAACGGGAGTAGATGAGCAGTACTTC
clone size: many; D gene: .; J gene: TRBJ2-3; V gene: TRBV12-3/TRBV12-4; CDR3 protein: CASVDRLSTDTQYF; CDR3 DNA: TGTGCCAGCGTCGACAGGTTGTCAACAGATACGCAGTATTTT
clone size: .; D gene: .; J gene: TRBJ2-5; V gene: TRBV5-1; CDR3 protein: CASSLGQTQETQYF; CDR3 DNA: TGCGCCAGCAGCTTGGGACAAACCCAAGAGACCCAGTACTTC
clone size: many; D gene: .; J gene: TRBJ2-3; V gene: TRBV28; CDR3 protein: CASNPGPLTDTQYF; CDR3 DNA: TGTGCCAGCAACCCCGGGCCCCTCACAGATACGCAGTATTTT